This T cell receptor beta chain was documented in a study of Tregs in tolerant kidney transplant recipients. The nonmyeloablative bone marrow transplants came from related graft donors, with transient mixed chimerism. Unstimulated regulatory T cells (CD4+CD25+CD127-), CD4+CD25- non-regulatory cells, CD4 and CD8 cells were FACS-sorted from thawed PBMCs. Regarding this clone: Its antigen is as yet unknown.

Generated by immunoSEQ multiplex PCR, the TCRdb table keeps only in-frame clones and is missing some. Here the sample spans more than 90,000 clones, approximately 94% being singletons. The CDR3 is 17 residues long. Germline assignment: CDR1 MGHRA and CDR2 YSYEKL. Trimming left V 0 bases short and J 6 bases short, with 18 bases between. Study-level findings and limits: Tregs expanded with activated donor B cells seemed most donor-specific. Nucleotide sequences could not be compared across some patients' samples due to primer changes. Biological reproducibility was not directly addressed in this study.

This TCR came from a human patient who received a combined kidney and bone marrow transplant. Some T cells may be supplied by the graft donor. The sequenced sample was CD4+ T cells from blood (PBMCs), obtained 12 months after the transplant. The J gene is TRBJ2-4, the V gene TRBV4-1; D is perhaps TRBD2 (5 bases). The CDR3, as DNA: TGCGCCAGCAGCCAAGATCCGGTGGAGGCCAGCAGAAACATTCAGTACTTC. As protein: CASSQDPVEASRNIQYF.